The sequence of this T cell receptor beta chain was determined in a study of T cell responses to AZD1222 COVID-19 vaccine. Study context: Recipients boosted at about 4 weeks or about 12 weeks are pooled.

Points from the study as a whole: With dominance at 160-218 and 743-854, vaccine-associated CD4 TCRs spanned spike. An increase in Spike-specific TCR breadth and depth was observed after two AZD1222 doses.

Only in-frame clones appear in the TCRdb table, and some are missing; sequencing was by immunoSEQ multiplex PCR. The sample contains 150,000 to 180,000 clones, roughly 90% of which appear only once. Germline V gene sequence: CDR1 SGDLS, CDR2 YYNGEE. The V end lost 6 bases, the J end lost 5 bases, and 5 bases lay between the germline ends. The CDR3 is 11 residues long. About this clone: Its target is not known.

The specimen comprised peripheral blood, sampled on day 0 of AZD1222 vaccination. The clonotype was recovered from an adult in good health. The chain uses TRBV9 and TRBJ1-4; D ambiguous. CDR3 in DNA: TGTGCCAGCATCCTGAATGAAAAACTGTTTTTT. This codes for CASILNEKLFF.